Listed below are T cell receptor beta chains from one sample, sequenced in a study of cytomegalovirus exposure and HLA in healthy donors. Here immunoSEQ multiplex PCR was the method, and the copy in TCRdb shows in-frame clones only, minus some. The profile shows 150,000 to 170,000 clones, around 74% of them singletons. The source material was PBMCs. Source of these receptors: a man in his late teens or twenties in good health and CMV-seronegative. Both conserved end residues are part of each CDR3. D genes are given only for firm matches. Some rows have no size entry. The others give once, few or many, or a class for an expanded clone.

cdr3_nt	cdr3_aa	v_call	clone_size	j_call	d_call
TGTGCCAGCAGCTTAGATCAGGGCCAGACAGATACGCAGTATTTT	CASSLDQGQTDTQYF	TRBV11-2	few	TRBJ2-3	.
TGTGCCAGCAGCCCCCGACAGGGTCCGGACACCGGGGAGCTGTTTTTT	CASSPRQGPDTGELFF	TRBV7-9	.	TRBJ2-2	TRBD1
TGTGCCAGCAGTCCCTGGACTAGCGGGAGATCCGGGCAGTACTTC	CASSPWTSGRSGQYF	TRBV6-5	.	TRBJ2-7	TRBD2
TGCGCCAGCAGCCAAGTGGGCCTAGCGGGGGGAAATGAGCAGTTCTTC	CASSQVGLAGGNEQFF	TRBV4-1	.	TRBJ2-1	TRBD2
TGTGCCAGCAGCTTCAGGGATAGGAATCAGCCCCAGCATTTT	CASSFRDRNQPQHF	TRBV7-2	.	TRBJ1-5	.
TGTGCCAGCAGTTACAACCCGACAGGGGGTCCCTACGAGCAGTACTTC	CASSYNPTGGPYEQYF	TRBV6-6	few	TRBJ2-7	TRBD1
TGCGCCAGCAGTGACCCACCGGGACTAGCGGGAGCCGCCTCCTACAATGAGCAGTTCTTC	CASSDPPGLAGAASYNEQFF	TRBV10-1	.	TRBJ2-1	TRBD2
TGTGCCAGCAGCGTAGGGCTCAGTTACGAGCAGTACTTC	CASSVGLSYEQYF	TRBV9	once	TRBJ2-7	.
TGTGCCAGTAGTGTCCCGTTTACAACTAACTATGGCTACACCTTC	CASSVPFTTNYGYTF	TRBV19	.	TRBJ1-2	.
TGTGCCAGCAGCTTAGCTCCAGGTACGCAGTATTTT	CASSLAPGTQYF	TRBV11-2	.	TRBJ2-3	.
TGCGCCAGCAGCCAAGAGATGGGGACTAGCTTCTGGTATGAGCAGTTCTTC	CASSQEMGTSFWYEQFF	TRBV4-3	.	TRBJ2-1	TRBD2
TGCGCCAGCAGCCAAGGTAAACGGGGTTCTGGGGCCAACGTCCTGACTTTC	CASSQGKRGSGANVLTF	TRBV4-3	.	TRBJ2-6	.
TGTGCCAGCAGTTTCGCCGGCAGGCCCAACTATGGCTACACCTTC	CASSFAGRPNYGYTF	TRBV28	.	TRBJ1-2	.
TGTGCCAATATGGGAAAACGGAGGATAGACACTGAAGCTTTCTTT	CANMGKRRIDTEAFF	TRBV30	.	TRBJ1-1	.
TGTGCCAGCAGCGGAGCGGACCAAGAGACCCAGTACTTC	CASSGADQETQYF	TRBV21-1	.	TRBJ2-5	.
TGTGCCAGCAGCCAAGATCGGGATGTCGGGGAGACCCAGTACTTC	CASSQDRDVGETQYF	TRBV14	.	TRBJ2-5	.
TGTGCCAGTAGTATTGAGGGTGGTCTGCCCTACGAGCAGTACTTC	CASSIEGGLPYEQYF	TRBV19	.	TRBJ2-7	.
TGTGCCAGCAGCCTAGACAGAAAAAACATTCAGTACTTC	CASSLDRKNIQYF	TRBV11-2	.	TRBJ2-4	.
TGTGCCAGCAGCTTCGGGGGCGGGAGAGGGAAGGGGGAGACCCAGTACTTC	CASSFGGGRGKGETQYF	TRBV7-9	few	TRBJ2-5	.
TGCGCCAGCAGTGGACTGACCAGCGGGCGCTACAATGAGCAGTTCTTC	CASSGLTSGRYNEQFF	TRBV10-1	once	TRBJ2-1	.
TGTGCCAGCAGCCATGGACAGCATGAGCAGTTCTTC	CASSHGQHEQFF	TRBV7-9	.	TRBJ2-1	.
TGTGCCAGCACTACTGCCTCCACAGATACGCAGTATTTT	CASTTASTDTQYF	TRBV9	.	TRBJ2-3	.
TGTGCCAGCAGCAAAAGGATTCGGGTCCCCCACAGGGCTGAAGCTTTCTTT	CASSKRIRVPHRAEAFF	TRBV21-1	.	TRBJ1-1	.
TGTGCCAGCATCCAACCAGGGGGACAAGAGACCCAGTACTTC	CASIQPGGQETQYF	TRBV6-5	.	TRBJ2-5	TRBD1
TGTGCCAGCTCACCCAGGGGAACTGCTGGAAACACCATATATTTT	CASSPRGTAGNTIYF	TRBV18	.	TRBJ1-3	.
TGTGCCAGCAGGGGACAGGGGCGCACGCAGTATTTT	CASRGQGRTQYF	TRBV2	.	TRBJ2-3	TRBD1